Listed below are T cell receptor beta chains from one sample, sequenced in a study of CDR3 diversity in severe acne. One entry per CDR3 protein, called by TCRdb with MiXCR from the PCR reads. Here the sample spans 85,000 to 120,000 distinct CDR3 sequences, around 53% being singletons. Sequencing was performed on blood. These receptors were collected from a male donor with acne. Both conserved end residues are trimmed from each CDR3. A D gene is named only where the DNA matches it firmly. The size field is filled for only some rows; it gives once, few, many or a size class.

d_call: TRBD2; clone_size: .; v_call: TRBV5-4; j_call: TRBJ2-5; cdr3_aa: ASSLFGTSGSNQETQY
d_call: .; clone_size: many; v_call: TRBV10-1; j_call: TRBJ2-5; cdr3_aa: ASSGTYQETQY
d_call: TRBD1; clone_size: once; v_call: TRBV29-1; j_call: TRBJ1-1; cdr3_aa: SLTGDTYTEAF
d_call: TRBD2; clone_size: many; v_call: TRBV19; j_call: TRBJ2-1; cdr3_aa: ASSMSGAGGNEQF
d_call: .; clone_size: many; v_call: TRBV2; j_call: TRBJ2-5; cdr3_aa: ASRALWETQY
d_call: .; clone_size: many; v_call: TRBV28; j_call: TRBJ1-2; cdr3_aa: ASSLRGYESNYGYT
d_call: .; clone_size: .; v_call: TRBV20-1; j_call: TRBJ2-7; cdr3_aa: SARDWESYEQY
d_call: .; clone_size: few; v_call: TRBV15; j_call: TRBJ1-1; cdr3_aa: ATSRAGSQLTEAF
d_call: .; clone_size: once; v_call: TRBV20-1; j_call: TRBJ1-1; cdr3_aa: SARGGLNTEAF
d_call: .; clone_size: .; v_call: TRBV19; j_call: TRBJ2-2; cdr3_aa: ASKANGNTGELF
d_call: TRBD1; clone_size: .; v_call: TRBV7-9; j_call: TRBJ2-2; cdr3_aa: ASSLWSLTGERNTGELF
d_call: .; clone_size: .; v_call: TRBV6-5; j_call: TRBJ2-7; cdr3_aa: ASSYLGPSSAYEQY
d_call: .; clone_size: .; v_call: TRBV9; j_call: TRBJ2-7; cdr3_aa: ASSVGRASSYEQY
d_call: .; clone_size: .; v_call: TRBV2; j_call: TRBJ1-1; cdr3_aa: ASSEGNKMNTEAF
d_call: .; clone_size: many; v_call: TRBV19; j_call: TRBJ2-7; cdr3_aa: ASSIAETAYEQY
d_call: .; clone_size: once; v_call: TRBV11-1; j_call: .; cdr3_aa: ASSLGGTESSYNEQF
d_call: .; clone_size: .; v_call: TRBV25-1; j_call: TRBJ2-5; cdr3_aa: ASSETLRETQY
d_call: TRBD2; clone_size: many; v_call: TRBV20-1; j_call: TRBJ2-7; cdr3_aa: SASHRRGTGEQY
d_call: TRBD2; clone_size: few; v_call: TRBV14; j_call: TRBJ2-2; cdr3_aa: ASSQGLAGGLGTGELF
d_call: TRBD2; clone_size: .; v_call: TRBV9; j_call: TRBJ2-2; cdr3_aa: ASSVGTSGGELF
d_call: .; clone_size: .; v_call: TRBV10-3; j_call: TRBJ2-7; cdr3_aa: APGTADEQY
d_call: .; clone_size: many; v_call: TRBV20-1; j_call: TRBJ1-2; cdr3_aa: SARGHDYGYT
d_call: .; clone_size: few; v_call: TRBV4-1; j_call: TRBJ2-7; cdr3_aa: ASSPPGQDVNLLKY
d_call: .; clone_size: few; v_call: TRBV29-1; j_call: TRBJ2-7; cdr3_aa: SVGGLEQY
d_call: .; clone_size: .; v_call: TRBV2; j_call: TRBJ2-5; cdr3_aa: ASSVPRERTFQETQY
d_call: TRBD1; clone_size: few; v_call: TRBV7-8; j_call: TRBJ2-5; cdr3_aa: ASSSDRGWTQY
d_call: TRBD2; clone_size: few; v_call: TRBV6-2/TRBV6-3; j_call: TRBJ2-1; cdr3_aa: ASSYSGVAGPNEQF
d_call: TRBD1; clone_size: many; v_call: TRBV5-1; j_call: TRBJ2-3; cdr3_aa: ASSSTLASGGTDTQY
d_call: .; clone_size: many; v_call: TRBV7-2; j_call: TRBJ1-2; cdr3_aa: ASSLGDYGYT
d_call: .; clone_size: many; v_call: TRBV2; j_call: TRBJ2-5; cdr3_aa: ASSDGLFRDRDHPWEMETQY
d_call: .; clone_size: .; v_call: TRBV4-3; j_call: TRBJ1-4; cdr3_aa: ASSQDYGTSNEKLF
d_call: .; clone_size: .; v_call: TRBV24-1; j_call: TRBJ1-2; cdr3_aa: ATSEQGTNYGYT
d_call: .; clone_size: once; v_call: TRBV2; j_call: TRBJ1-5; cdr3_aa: ASSRWDNQPQH
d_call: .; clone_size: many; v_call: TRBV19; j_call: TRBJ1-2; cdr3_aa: ASSMIGLDGNYGYT
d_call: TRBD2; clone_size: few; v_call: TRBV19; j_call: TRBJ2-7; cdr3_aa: AGTSALEQY
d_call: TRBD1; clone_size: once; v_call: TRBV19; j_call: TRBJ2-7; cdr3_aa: ASEGQAYEQY
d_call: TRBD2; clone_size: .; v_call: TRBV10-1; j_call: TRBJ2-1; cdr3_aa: ASFLVPMTSGRATSYNEQF
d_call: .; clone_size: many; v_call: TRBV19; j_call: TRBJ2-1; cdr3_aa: ASSIYGTYNEQF
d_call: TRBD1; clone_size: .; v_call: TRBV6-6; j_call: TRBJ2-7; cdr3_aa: ASSGQQGPSYEQY
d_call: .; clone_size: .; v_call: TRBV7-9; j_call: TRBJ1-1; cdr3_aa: ASSPSSPRWSEAF
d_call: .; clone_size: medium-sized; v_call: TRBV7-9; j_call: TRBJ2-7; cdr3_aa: ASSSGDSYEQY
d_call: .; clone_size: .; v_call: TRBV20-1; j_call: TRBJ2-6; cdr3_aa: RDSGANVLT